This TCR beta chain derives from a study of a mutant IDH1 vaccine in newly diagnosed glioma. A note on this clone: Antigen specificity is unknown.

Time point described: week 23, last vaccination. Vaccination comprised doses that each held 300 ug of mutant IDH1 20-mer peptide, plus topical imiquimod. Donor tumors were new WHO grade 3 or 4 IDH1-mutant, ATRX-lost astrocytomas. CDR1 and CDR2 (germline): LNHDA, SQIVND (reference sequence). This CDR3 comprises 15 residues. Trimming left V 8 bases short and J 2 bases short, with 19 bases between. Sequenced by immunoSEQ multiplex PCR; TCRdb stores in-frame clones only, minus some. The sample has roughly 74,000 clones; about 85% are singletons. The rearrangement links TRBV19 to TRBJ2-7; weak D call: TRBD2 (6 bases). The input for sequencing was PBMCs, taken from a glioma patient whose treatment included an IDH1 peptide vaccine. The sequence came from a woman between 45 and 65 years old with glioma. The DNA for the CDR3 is TGTGCCAGTTCGCCGGGACTTCAAGGCCCCTACGAGCAGTACTTC. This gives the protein CASSPGLQGPYEQYF. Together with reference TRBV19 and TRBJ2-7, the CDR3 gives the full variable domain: DGGITQSPKYLFRKEGQNVTLSCEQNLNHDAMYWYRQDPGQGLRLIYYSQIVNDFQKGDIAEGYSVSREKKESFPLTVTSAQKNPTAFYLCASSPGLQGPYEQYFGPGTRLTVT.